These T cell receptor beta chains were read from a single sample in a study of persistence of HIV-infected CD4 T cells. These receptors' targets are unknown. Sequenced by immunoSEQ multiplex PCR; TCRdb stores in-frame clones only, minus some. Seen here are tens of thousands of clones, about 77% observed once, and the top ten hold about 1.5%. The starting material was CD4+ T cells sorted from PBMCs after approximately 19-hour stimulation, obtained from a patient who received antiretroviral therapy. The origin of the receptors is an adult man with HIV who was CMV-seropositive. CDR3s include the opening cysteine and the closing phenylalanine or tryptophan. D genes are given only for firm matches. The size entry is marked missing in some rows and otherwise reads once, few, many or a size class.

NA,TRBV10-2,NA,TRBJ2-1,CASSEVSRLDEQFF,TGCGCCAGCAGTGAGGTTAGCCGCTTGGATGAGCAGTTCTTC
NA,TRBV25-1,NA,TRBJ2-7,CASSELGTSSYEQYF,TGTGCCAGCAGTGAATTGGGGACTTCTAGCTACGAGCAGTACTTC
NA,TRBV2,NA,TRBJ1-4,CASSRQAGGEKLFF,TGTGCCAGCAGTCGACAGGCGGGGGGAGAAAAACTGTTTTTT
NA,TRBV10-2,TRBD1,TRBJ1-1,CASSLQGAMNTEAFF,TGCGCCAGCTCTCTACAGGGGGCAATGAACACTGAAGCTTTCTTT
NA,TRBV27,NA,TRBJ1-6,CASCDRDSVSPLHF,TGTGCCAGCTGTGACCGGGACTCCGTTTCACCCCTCCACTTT
NA,TRBV18,TRBD1,TRBJ2-2,CASSPPGQVTGELFF,TGTGCCAGCTCACCCCCGGGACAGGTCACCGGGGAGCTGTTTTTT
once,TRBV2,NA,TRBJ2-3,CASRADSTDTQYF,TGTGCCAGCAGGGCAGATAGCACAGATACGCAGTATTTT
few,TRBV27,NA,TRBJ2-1,CASSLRHFNEQFF,TGTGCCAGCAGTTTACGGCACTTCAATGAGCAGTTCTTC
NA,TRBV6-5,NA,TRBJ1-1,CASKGRTGFEAFF,TGTGCCAGCAAGGGGAGAACAGGTTTTGAAGCTTTCTTT
NA,TRBV2,NA,TRBJ1-1,CASRDSPLRAEAFF,TGTGCCAGCAGAGACAGCCCTCTGAGGGCTGAAGCTTTCTTT
NA,TRBV6-5,NA,TRBJ2-7,CASTVTRTAFDEQYF,TGTGCCAGCACCGTTACTAGGACAGCTTTTGACGAGCAGTACTTC
NA,TRBV3-1/TRBV3-2,NA,TRBJ1-1,CASSQGGNTEAFF,TGTGCCAGCAGCCAAGGGGGAAACACTGAAGCTTTCTTT
NA,TRBV12-5,NA,TRBJ2-3,CASGFGDTQYF,TGTGCTAGTGGTTTTGGTGATACGCAGTATTTT
NA,TRBV7-9,NA,TRBJ1-3,CASSPRSSGNTIYF,TGTGCCAGCAGTCCCAGGAGCTCTGGAAACACCATATATTTT
few,TRBV6-5,TRBD1,TRBJ1-2,CASTRQGYGYTF,TGTGCCAGCACGCGACAGGGCTATGGCTACACCTTC
NA,TRBV18,NA,TRBJ1-2,CASSSTGINGYTF,TGTGCCAGCTCATCGACAGGAATCAATGGCTACACCTTC
once,TRBV10-3,TRBD1,TRBJ2-1,CAISTGTGNNEQFF,TGTGCCATCAGCACCGGGACAGGGAACAATGAGCAGTTCTTC
NA,TRBV6-6,TRBD1,TRBJ1-6,CASSYYRDRASHF,TGTGCCAGCAGTTACTATCGGGACAGAGCTTCCCACTTT
NA,TRBV11-2,NA,TRBJ2-3,CASSSIRGPGRSADTQYF,TGTGCCAGCAGCTCCATACGAGGGCCGGGACGGTCCGCAGATACGCAGTATTTT
NA,TRBV3-1/TRBV3-2,TRBD1,TRBJ1-1,CASSQDVGTAAFF,TGTGCCAGCAGCCAAGATGTGGGGACAGCAGCTTTCTTT
NA,TRBV28,NA,TRBJ1-1,CASSSAGGDSYTEAFF,TGTGCCAGCTCCTCGGCGGGGGGCGATTCCTACACTGAAGCTTTCTTT
NA,TRBV25-1,NA,TRBJ1-4,CASQRDGNEKLFF,TGTGCCAGCCAGAGGGACGGGAATGAAAAACTGTTTTTT
NA,TRBV5-4,TRBD1,TRBJ1-2,CASSLKGQLNYGYTF,TGTGCCAGCAGCTTGAAGGGACAGCTTAACTATGGCTACACCTTC